One and the same sample provided the 10 T cell receptor beta chains below, sequenced in a study of shared clonotypes between healthy human individuals. Sequencing was performed with immunoSEQ multiplex PCR; in TCRdb, only in-frame clones are kept and a portion is missing. The data show about 1.1 million clones, 78% seen once. The material sequenced was memory CD4+ T cells from PBMCs. Sample subset: CD45RA-negative fraction. The receptors derive from a man aged 18 to 35 in good health. Some clones in this sample may be carry-over from other donors' samples.

With respect to this clone: A read error is likely here: a far larger clone is one base away. The limits of the CDR3 on the DNA are not certain, so only TCRdb's listed CDR3 is given. The sample holds other DNA sequences that translate to the same CDR3. The chain links TRBV30 to TRBJ1-1. Germline-derived CDR1 and CDR2 are GTSNPN and SVGIG (reference sequence). The CDR3 numbers 15 amino acids, ends counted. This chain's CDR3 is CAWSVWGRGNTEAFF.

The rearrangement links TRBV4-1 to TRBJ2-7, with 8 bases lining up with TRBD1. The V gene end was trimmed by 0 bases and the J gene end by 1 base; junction bases not matched to a gene: 5. From germline, CDR1 is MGHRA and CDR2 YSYEKL. The CDR3 extends over 16 amino acids. CDR3 in amino acids: CASSQDFRGRSYEQYF. CDR3 DNA: TGCGCCAGCAGCCAAGATTTCAGGGGGCGTTCCTACGAGCAGTACTTC.

DNA of the CDR3: TGTGCCAGCTCGTCTACTCTGAATTACGAGCAGTACTTC. Translating it yields CASSSTLNYEQYF. The chain combines TRBV18 with TRBJ2-7; D ambiguous. Germline CDR1 reads KGHSH; CDR2 reads LQKENI. The length of the CDR3 is 13 residues. V was cut by 6 bases and J by 4 bases, with 13 bases left in between.

This chain uses TRBV5-1 with TRBJ1-2, with D possibly being TRBD1 (6 bases). The germline CDR1 and CDR2 sequences are SGHRS and YFSETQ. Trimming took off 4 bases at V and 8 bases at J, with 15 bases between the two ends. The CDR3 runs 13 residues. The DNA for the CDR3 is TGCGCCAGCAGCAAGGACAGAGTGGGAGGCTACACCTTC. It codes for CASSKDRVGGYTF.

The rearrangement uses TRBV5-6 and TRBJ2-7, with 8 bases aligning to TRBD1. Germline assignment: CDR1 SGHDT and CDR2 YYEEEE. Trimming at V came to 4 bases and at J to 2 bases, leaving 11 bases not matched to a gene. CDR3 length equals 16 residues. This chain's CDR3 is CASSRKTGTGTYEQYF. CDR3 DNA: TGTGCCAGCAGCCGGAAGACCGGGACAGGAACCTACGAGCAGTACTTC.

Worth noting for this clone: A clone one base away is much larger, so this may be a read error. The rearrangement joins TRBV29-1 to TRBJ2-7; TRBD2 aligns across 14 bases. Germline CDR1 is SQVTM and CDR2 is ANQGSEA. CDR3 length: 14 residues. CDR3 amino acids: CSVLGLAGGYEQHF. The DNA for the CDR3 is TGCAGCGTCCTCGGACTAGCGGGAGGTTACGAGCAGCACTTC.

The chain combines TRBV6-6 with TRBJ2-1; tentatively, D is TRBD2 (7 bases). V lost 5 bases to trimming and J lost 6 bases, with 20 bases between them. This CDR3 is 16 amino acids long. CDR1 MNHNY and CDR2 SVGAGI come from the germline V gene (reference sequence). In DNA, the CDR3 is TGTGCCAGCAGTGCGCGTCCAGGGGAGGGGCCCAATGAGCAGTTCTTC. The encoded protein is CASSARPGEGPNEQFF.

The chain is built from TRBV6-1 and TRBJ1-4, with D perhaps TRBD1 (5 bases). Looked up from germline, CDR1 is MNHNS and CDR2 is SASEGT. This CDR3 has 15 amino acids. V lost 6 bases and J 3 bases, leaving 14 bases between the germline ends. The DNA of the CDR3 is TGTGCCAGCAGGCTCGCGGACATGCCTAATGAAAAACTGTTTTTT. Protein sequence: CASRLADMPNEKLFF.

The V call is TRBV5-4, the J call TRBJ1-2, with 7 bases lining up with TRBD1. CDR3 length: 16 residues. Per the germline V gene, CDR1 is SGHNT and CDR2 is YYREEE (reference sequence). Losses at the gene ends were 0 bases for V and 3 bases for J; bases not matched to a gene: 8. The CDR3 nucleotides read TGTGCCAGCAGCTTGGGGCAGGGGGACCCTTACTATGGCTACACCTTC. It specifies CASSLGQGDPYYGYTF.

The rearrangement links TRBV10-3 to TRBJ2-5, with a tentative D call TRBD2 (6 bases). In germline, CDR1 is ENHRY, CDR2 SYGVKD. Trimming stripped 2 bases from V and 0 bases from J, with 16 bases between. The CDR3 extends over 17 amino acids. The CDR3 is CAISERSSVSYQETQYF. The CDR3 region has the DNA TGTGCCATCAGTGAGAGGTCTAGCGTTTCGTACCAAGAGACCCAGTACTTC.